The clone carrying this T cell receptor beta chain was counted once. The data are from a study of blood T cell repertoires in COVID-19. This CDR3 is built from 17 residues. The germline V gene encodes CDR1 SGHRS and CDR2 YFSETQ. V lost 0 bases to trimming and J lost 0 bases, with 15 bases between them. This table comes from immunoSEQ multiplex PCR, and its TCRdb copy is limited to in-frame clones, with some not included. The sample records a few hundred thousand clones, approximately 86% being singletons. Participants were aged 18 to 89 years, lived in 20 to 30 US areas, and enrolled virtually. This clonotype originated in a woman aged 25-40 years who had been exposed to COVID-19. The genes are TRBV5-1 and TRBJ1-1, with D possibly matching TRBD1 (5 bases). Sequencing was done on a sample of PBMCs or T cells enriched from blood (not recorded which). This chain's CDR3 is CASSLGQGSNLNTEAFF. DNA of the CDR3: TGCGCCAGCAGCTTGGGTCAGGGTTCGAACTTGAACACTGAAGCTTTCTTT. Filled out from reference TRBV5-1 and TRBJ1-1, the complete variable domain reads KAGVTQTPRYLIKTRGQQVTLSCSPISGHRSVSWYQQTPGQGLQFLFEYFSETQRNKGNFPGRFSGRQFSNSRSEMNVSTLELGDSALYLCASSLGQGSNLNTEAFFGQGTRLTVV.